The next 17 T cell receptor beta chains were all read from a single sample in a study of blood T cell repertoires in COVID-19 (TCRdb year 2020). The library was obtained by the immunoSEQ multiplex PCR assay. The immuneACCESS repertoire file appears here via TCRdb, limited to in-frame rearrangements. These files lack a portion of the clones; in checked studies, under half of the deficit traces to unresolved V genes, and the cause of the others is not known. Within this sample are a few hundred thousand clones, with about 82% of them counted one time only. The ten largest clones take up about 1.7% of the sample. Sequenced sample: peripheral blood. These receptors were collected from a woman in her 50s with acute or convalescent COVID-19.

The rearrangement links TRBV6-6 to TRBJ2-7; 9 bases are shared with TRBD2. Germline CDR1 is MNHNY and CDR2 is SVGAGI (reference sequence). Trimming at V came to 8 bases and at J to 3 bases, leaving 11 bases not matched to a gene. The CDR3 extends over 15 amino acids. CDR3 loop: CASLAGERGNYEQYF. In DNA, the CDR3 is TGTGCCAGCTTAGCGGGAGAGAGAGGGAACTACGAGCAGTACTTC.

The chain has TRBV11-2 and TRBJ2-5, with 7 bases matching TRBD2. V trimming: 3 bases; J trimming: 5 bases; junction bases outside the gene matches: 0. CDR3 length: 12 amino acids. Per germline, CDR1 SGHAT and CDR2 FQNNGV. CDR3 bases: TGTGCCAGCAGCTTCGGGGGGGAGACCCAGTACTTC. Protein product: CASSFGGETQYF. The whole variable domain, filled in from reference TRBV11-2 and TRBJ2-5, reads EAGVAQSPRYKIIEKRQSVAFWCNPISGHATLYWYQQILGQGPKLLIQFQNNGVVDDSQLPKDRFSAERLKGVDSTLKIQPAKLEDSAVYLCASSFGGETQYFGPGTRLLVL.

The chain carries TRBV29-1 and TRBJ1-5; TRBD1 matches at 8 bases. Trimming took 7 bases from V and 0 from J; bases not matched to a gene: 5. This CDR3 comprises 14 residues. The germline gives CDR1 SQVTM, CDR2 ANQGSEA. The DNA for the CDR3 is TGCAGCGCGACAGGGGCTTATAGCAATCAGCCCCAGCATTTT. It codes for CSATGAYSNQPQHF. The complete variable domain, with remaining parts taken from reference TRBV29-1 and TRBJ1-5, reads SAVISQKPSRDICQRGTSLTIQCQVDSQVTMMFWYRQQPGQSLTLIATANQGSEATYESGFVIDKFPISRPNLTFSTLTVSNMSPEDSSIYLCSATGAYSNQPQHFGDGTRLSIL.

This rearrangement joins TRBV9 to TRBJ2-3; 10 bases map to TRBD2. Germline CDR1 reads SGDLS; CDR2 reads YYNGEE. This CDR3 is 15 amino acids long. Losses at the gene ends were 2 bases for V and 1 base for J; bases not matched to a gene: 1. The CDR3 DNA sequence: TGTGCCAGCAGCGTGCTAGCGGGGGGCACAGATACGCAGTATTTT. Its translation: CASSVLAGGTDTQYF.

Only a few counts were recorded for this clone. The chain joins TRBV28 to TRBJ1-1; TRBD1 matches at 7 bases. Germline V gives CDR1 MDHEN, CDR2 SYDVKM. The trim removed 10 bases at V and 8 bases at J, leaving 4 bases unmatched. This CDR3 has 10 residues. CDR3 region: CATQTGEAFF. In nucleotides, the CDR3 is TGTGCCACCCAGACAGGGGAAGCTTTCTTT.

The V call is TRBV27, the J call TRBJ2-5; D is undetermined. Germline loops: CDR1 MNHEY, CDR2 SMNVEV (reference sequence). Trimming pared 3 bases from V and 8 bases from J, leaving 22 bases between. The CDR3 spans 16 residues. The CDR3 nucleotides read TGTGCCAGCAGTTTGCCTGCTAGAGATACCAAGAGTACCCAGTACTTC. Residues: CASSLPARDTKSTQYF.

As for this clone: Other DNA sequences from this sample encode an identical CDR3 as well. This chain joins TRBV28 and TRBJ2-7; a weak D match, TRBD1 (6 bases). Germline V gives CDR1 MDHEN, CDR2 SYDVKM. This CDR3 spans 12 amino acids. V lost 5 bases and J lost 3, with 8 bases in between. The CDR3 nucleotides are TGTGCCAGCAGTATACAGGGCTACGAGCAGTACTTC. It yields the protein CASSIQGYEQYF.

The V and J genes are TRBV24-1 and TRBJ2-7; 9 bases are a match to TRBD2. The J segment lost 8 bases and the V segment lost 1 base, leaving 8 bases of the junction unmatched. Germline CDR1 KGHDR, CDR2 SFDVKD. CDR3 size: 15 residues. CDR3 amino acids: CATSDFNSGGQQQYF. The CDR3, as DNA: TGTGCCACCAGTGATTTTAATAGCGGGGGACAGCAGCAGTACTTC.

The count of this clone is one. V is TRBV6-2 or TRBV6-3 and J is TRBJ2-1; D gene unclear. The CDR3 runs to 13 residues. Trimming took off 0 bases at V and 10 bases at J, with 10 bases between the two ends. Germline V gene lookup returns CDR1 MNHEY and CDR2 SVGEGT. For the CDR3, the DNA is TGTGCCAGCAGTTACTCGAGGTCGCAAGAGCAGTTCTTC. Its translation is CASSYSRSQEQFF.

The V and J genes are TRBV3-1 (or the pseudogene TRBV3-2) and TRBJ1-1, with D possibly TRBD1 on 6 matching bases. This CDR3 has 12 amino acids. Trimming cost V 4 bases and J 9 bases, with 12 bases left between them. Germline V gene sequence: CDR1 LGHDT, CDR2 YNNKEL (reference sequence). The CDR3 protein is CASSPLDRKAFF. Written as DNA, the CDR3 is TGTGCCAGCAGCCCCCTCGACAGGAAAGCTTTCTTT.

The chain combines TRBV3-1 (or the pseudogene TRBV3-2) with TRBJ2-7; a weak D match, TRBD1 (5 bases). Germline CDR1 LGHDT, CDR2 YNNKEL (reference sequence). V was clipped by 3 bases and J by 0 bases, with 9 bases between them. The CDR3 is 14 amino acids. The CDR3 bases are TGTGCCAGCAGCCACGTGACAGCCTCCTACGAGCAGTACTTC. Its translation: CASSHVTASYEQYF.

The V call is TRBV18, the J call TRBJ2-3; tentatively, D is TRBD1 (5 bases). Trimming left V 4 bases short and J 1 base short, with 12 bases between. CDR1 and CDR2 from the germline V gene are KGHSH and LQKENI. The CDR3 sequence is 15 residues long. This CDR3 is CASSLPPTGTDTQYF. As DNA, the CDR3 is TGTGCCAGCTCACTTCCTCCGACAGGCACAGATACGCAGTATTTT.

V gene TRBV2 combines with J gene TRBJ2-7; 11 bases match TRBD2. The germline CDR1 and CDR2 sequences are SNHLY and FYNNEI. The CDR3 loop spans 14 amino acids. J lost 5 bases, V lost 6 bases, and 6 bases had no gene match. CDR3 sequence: CASRVLAGVHEQYF. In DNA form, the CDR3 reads TGTGCCAGCAGGGTACTAGCGGGAGTCCACGAGCAGTACTTC.

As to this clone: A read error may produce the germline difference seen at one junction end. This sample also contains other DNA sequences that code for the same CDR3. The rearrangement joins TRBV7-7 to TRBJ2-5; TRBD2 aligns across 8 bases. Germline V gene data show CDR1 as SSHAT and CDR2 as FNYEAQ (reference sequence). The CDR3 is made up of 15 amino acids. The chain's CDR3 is CASSSLAGSQETQYF. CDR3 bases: TGTGCTAGCAGCTCTTTAGCGGGAAGCCAAGAGACCCAGTACTTC.

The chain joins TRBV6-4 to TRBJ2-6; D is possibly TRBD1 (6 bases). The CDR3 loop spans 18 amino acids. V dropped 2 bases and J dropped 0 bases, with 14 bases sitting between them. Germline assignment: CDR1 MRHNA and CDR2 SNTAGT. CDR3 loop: CASSDLGAGGSGANVLTF. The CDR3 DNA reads TGTGCCAGCAGTGACCTGGGGGCAGGAGGCTCTGGGGCCAACGTCCTGACTTTC.

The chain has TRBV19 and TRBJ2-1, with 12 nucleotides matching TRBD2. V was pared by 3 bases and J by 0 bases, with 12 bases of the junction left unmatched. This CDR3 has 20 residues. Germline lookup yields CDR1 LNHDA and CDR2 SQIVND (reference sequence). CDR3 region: CASSMRRTSGNDRSYNEQFF. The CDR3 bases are TGTGCCAGTAGTATGCGTCGGACTAGCGGGAATGATCGCTCCTACAATGAGCAGTTCTTC.

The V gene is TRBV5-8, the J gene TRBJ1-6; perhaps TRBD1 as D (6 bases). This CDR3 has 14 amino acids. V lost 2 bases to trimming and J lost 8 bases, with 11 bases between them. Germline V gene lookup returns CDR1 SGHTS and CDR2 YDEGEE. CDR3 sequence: CASSLKDSYSPLHF. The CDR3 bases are TGTGCCAGCAGCTTAAAGGACAGCTATTCACCCCTCCACTTT.